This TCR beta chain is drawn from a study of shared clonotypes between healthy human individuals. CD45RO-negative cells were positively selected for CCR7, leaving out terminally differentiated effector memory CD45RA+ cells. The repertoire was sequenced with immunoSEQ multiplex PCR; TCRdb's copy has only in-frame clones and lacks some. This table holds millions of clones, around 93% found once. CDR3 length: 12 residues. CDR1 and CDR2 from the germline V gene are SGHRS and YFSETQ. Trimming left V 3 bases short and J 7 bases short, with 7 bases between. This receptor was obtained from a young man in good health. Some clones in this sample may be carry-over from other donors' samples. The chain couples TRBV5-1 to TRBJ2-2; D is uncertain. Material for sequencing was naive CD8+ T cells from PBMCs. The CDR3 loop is CASSSGDGELFF. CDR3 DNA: TGCGCCAGCAGCTCTGGGGACGGGGAGCTGTTTTTT.